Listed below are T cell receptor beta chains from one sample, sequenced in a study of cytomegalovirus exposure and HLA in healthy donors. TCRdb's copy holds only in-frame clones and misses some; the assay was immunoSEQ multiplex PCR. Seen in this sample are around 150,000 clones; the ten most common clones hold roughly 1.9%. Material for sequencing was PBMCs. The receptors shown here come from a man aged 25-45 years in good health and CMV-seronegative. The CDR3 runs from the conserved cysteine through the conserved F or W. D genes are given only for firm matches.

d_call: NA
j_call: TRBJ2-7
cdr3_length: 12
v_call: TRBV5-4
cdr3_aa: CASSLSSYEQYF
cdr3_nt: TGTGCCAGCAGCTTGTCATCCTACGAGCAGTACTTC

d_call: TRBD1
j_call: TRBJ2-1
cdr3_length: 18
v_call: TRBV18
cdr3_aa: CASSPFGLGTGVRNEQFF
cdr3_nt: TGTGCCAGCTCACCTTTCGGCCTGGGGACAGGGGTTCGTAATGAGCAGTTCTTC

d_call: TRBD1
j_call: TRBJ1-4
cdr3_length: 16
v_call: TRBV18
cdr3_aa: CASSPGQVATNEKLFF
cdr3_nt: TGTGCCAGCTCACCGGGACAGGTTGCAACTAATGAAAAACTGTTTTTT

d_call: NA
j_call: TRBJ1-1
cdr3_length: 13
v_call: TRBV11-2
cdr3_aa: CASRLTGNTEAFF
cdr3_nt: TGTGCCAGCAGGTTAACTGGGAACACTGAAGCTTTCTTT

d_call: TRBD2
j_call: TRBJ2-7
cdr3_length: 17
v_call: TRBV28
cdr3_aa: CASSSPGASGGTYEQYF
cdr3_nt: TGTGCCAGCAGTTCGCCCGGGGCCAGCGGGGGAACCTACGAGCAGTACTTC

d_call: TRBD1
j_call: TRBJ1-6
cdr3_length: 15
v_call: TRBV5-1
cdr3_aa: CASSPGQGVNSPLHF
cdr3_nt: TGCGCCAGCAGCCCGGGACAGGGGGTAAATTCACCCCTCCACTTT

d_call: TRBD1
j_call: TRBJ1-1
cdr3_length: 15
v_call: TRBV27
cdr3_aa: CASSLYRGQGTEAFF
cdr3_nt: TGTGCCAGCAGTTTATACAGGGGGCAGGGCACTGAAGCTTTCTTT

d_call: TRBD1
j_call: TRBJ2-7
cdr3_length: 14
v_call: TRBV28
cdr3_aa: CASSLPGQETEQYF
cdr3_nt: TGTGCCAGCAGTCTCCCGGGACAGGAGACCGAGCAGTACTTC

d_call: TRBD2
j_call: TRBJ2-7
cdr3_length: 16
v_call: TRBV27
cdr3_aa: CASSLSGLAASYEQYF
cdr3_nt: TGTGCCAGCAGTTTATCGGGACTAGCAGCCTCCTACGAGCAGTACTTC

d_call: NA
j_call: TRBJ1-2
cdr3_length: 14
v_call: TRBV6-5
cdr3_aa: CASSYGGRDYGYTF
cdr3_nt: TGTGCCAGCAGTTACGGTGGCAGGGACTATGGCTACACCTTC

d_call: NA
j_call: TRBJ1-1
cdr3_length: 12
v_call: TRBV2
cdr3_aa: CASSLEDSEAFF
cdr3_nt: TGTGCCAGCAGTCTGGAGGATTCTGAAGCTTTCTTT

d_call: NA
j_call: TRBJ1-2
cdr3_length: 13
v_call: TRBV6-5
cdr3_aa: CASSYSGAGGYTF
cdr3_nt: TGTGCCAGCAGTTACTCGGGGGCTGGTGGCTACACCTTC

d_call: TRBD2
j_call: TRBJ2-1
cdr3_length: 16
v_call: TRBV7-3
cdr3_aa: CASSLLSGRAYNEQFF
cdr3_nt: TGTGCCAGCAGCCTCCTTAGCGGGAGGGCCTACAATGAGCAGTTCTTC

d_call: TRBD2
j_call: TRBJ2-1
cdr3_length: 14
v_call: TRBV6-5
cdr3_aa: CASKREGTYNEQFF
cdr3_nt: TGTGCCAGCAAGCGGGAGGGTACTTACAATGAGCAGTTCTTC

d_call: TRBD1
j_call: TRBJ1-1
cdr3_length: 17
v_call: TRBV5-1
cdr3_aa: CASSLKPPGQGGTEAFF
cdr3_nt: TGCGCCAGCAGCTTAAAACCTCCGGGACAGGGTGGTACTGAAGCTTTCTTT

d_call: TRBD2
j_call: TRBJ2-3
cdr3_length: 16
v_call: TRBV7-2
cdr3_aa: CASSSGLAGYTDTQYF
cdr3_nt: TGTGCCAGCAGCTCTGGACTAGCGGGTTACACAGATACGCAGTATTTT

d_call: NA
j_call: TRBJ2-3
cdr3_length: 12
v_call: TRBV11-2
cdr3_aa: CASSPYTDTQYF
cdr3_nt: TGTGCCAGCAGCCCGTACACAGATACGCAGTATTTT

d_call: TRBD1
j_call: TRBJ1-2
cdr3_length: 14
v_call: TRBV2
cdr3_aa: CASSEQGADYGYTF
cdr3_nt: TGTGCCAGCAGTGAGCAGGGGGCTGACTATGGCTACACCTTC

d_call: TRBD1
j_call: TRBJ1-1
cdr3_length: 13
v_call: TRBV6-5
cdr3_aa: CASSYSGTVKAFF
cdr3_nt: TGTGCCAGCAGTTACTCGGGGACAGTCAAAGCTTTCTTT

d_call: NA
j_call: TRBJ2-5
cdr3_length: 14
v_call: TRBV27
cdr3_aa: CASSFRSGGETQYF
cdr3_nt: TGTGCCAGCAGTTTTAGGTCAGGAGGAGAGACCCAGTACTTC

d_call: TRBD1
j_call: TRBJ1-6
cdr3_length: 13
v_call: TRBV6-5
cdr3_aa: CASRGTGWSPLHF
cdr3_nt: TGTGCCAGCAGAGGGACAGGGTGGTCACCCCTCCACTTT